This is a list of T cell receptor beta chains from one sample in a study of tumor-infiltrating lymphocytes in primary liver carcinoma. TCRdb itself ran the multiplex PCR reads through MiXCR, one entry per CDR3 protein. The sample holds fewer than 150,000 distinct CDR3 sequences, around two thirds seen once. Sample: liver tumor tissue from sampling region 1. These receptor sequences come from an older woman with primary liver carcinoma and hepatitis B virus infection. The CDR3 runs from the conserved cysteine through the conserved F or W. A D gene is named only where the DNA matches it firmly. Rows may omit the clone size; those that give it use once, few, many or a size class.

j_call v_call clone_size d_call cdr3_aa cdr3_nt
TRBJ2-5 TRBV4-1 many - CASSQEKSVETQYF TGCGCCAGCAGCCAGGAGAAGTCGGTAGAGACCCAGTACTTC
TRBJ1-1 TRBV28 few - CASSFSSDLNTEAFF TGTGCCAGCAGTTTTTCGTCTGACCTGAACACTGAAGCTTTCTTT
TRBJ2-4 TRBV7-8 many TRBD2 CASSLLGGRAENIQYF TGTGCCAGCAGCTTATTGGGCGGGAGGGCCGAGAACATTCAGTACTTC
TRBJ2-2 TRBV4-1 - - CASSQVDLVFPTGELFF TGCGCCAGCAGCCAAGTAGACTTGGTATTTCCGACAGGGGAGCTGTTTTTT
TRBJ1-2 TRBV2 - - CATILAIGNGYTF TGTGCCACCATCTTGGCGATAGGCAATGGCTACACCTTC
TRBJ1-1 TRBV4-2 - - CTSSPLEGRGGTEAFF TGTACCAGCAGCCCATTGGAAGGTCGGGGGGGAACTGAAGCATTCTTT
TRBJ2-5 TRBV11-2 - - CASSPEWGYHQETQYF TGTGCCAGCAGCCCAGAGTGGGGTTATCACCAAGAGACCCAGTACTTC
TRBJ1-1 TRBV5-1 - - CASSFDKRNTEAFF TGCGCCAGCAGCTTTGATAAGCGGAACACTGAAGCTTTCTTT
TRBJ1-1 TRBV12-3/TRBV12-4 - - CASSQGQTRRLF TGTGCCAGCAGTCAGGGACAAACGCGTCGTTTATTT
TRBJ1-1 TRBV19 - TRBD1 CASGIPGGTNTEAFF TGTGCCAGTGGTATACCAGGGGGCACAAACACTGAAGCTTTCTTT
TRBJ1-1 TRBV7-9 - - CASSSPDKAFF TGTGCCAGCAGTTCCCCGGACAAAGCTTTCTTT
TRBJ2-2 TRBV6-5 many TRBD1 CASSYAGTGVTGELFF TGTGCCAGCAGTTACGCGGGGACAGGGGTCACCGGGGAGCTGTTTTTT
TRBJ2-7 TRBV5-6 - TRBD2 CASSLTSGRAPPYEQYF TGTGCCAGCAGCTTGACGAGCGGGAGGGCCCCCCCCTACGAGCAGTACTTC
TRBJ1-4 TRBV20-1 - TRBD1 CSARTGGGEKLFF TGCAGTGCTAGAACAGGGGGAGGTGAAAAACTGTTTTTT
TRBJ2-7 TRBV12-2 - - CASRLAPNGSSGQYF TGTGCAAGTCGCTTAGCGCCTAACGGGAGCAGCGGGCAGTACTTC
TRBJ1-2 TRBV28 - - CASSLAAYSYTF TGTGCCAGCAGTTTGGCAGCATATAGCTACACCTTC
TRBJ2-7 TRBV12-3/TRBV12-4 - - CAGSQISYGQYF TGTGCCGGCAGCCAGATCAGCTACGGGCAGTATTTC
TRBJ2-6 TRBV11-2 - - CASSRRRETKGFPAGANVLTF TGTGCCAGCAGTCGAAGACGGGAGACAAAGGGATTCCCAGCGGGGGCCAACGTCCTGACTTTC
TRBJ2-3 TRBV11-2 - - CASSPGQGTGGADTHYF TGTGCCAGCAGCCCAGGACAGGGGACGGGAGGGGCAGATACGCACTATTTT
TRBJ1-4 TRBV30 few - CAWSLAGHWGEKLFF TGTGCCTGGAGTCTCGCGGGACATTGGGGAGAAAAACTGTTTTTT
TRBJ2-1 TRBV4-1 - - CASNRGGVNEQFF TGCGCCAGTAACCGGGGCGGGGTAAATGAGCAGTTCTTC
TRBJ1-1 TRBV29-1 many - CSVEGRAKTEAFF TGCAGCGTCGAGGGCAGGGCGAAGACTGAAGCTTTCTTT